Each of the 32 T cell receptor beta chains below was sequenced from the same sample in a study of blood T cell repertoires in COVID-19. Here immunoSEQ multiplex PCR was the method, and the copy in TCRdb shows in-frame clones only, minus some. The table includes some 360,000 clones, roughly 90% detected once. Sequencing was carried out using peripheral blood. Receptor source: a woman aged 60-75 years with COVID-19, enrolled during active disease.

The chain is built from TRBV5-5 and TRBJ1-1, with D possibly TRBD1 on 5 matching bases. The germline V gene has CDR1 SGHKS and CDR2 YYEKEE (reference sequence). The CDR3 is 15 residues long. Trimming took off 4 bases at V and 0 bases at J, with 13 bases between the two ends. The CDR3 spells CASSPRGSLNTEAFF. CDR3 in DNA: TGTGCCAGCAGCCCCCGGGGGAGTTTGAACACTGAAGCTTTCTTT.

The chain combines TRBV5-4 with TRBJ2-3, with 13 bases identical to TRBD2. V trimming: 2 bases; J trimming: 1 base; junction bases outside the gene matches: 4. The CDR3 has 17 amino acids. The germline CDR1 and CDR2 sequences are SGHNT and YYREEE (reference sequence). The CDR3: CASSFRLAGGRTDTQYF. CDR3 sequence (DNA): TGTGCCAGCAGCTTTCGACTAGCGGGGGGCCGCACAGATACGCAGTATTTT.

This chain joins TRBV7-3 and TRBJ1-2; TRBD1 matches 7 bases. The CDR3 covers 15 residues. V was clipped by 4 bases and J by 8 bases; unmatched bases: 13. Per germline, CDR1 SGHTA and CDR2 FQGTGA. The CDR3: CASSSQGQSAQGYTF. CDR3 DNA sequence: TGTGCCAGCAGCTCACAGGGACAGTCGGCGCAAGGCTACACCTTC.

The DNA for the CDR3 is TGTGCCAGCAGCCTTGGGACAGGTGGAAACATTCAGTACTTC. Residues: CASSLGTGGNIQYF. The V gene is TRBV4-2, the J gene TRBJ2-4; TRBD1 matches 8 bases. The CDR3 is 14 residues long. The germline gives CDR1 LGHNA, CDR2 YNFKEQ. Germline trimming cut 4 bases from V and 6 bases from J; bases unmatched to any gene: 5.

The chain carries TRBV18 and TRBJ2-1, with 9 bases identical to TRBD1. Germline-derived CDR1 and CDR2 are KGHSH and LQKENI. V lost 2 bases and J lost 4; bases outside the gene matches: 9. This CDR3 comprises 17 residues. Here the CDR3 reads CASSPSPGQGDYNEQFF. The CDR3 nucleotides are TGTGCCAGCTCACCATCTCCGGGACAGGGTGATTACAATGAGCAGTTCTTC.

This chain uses TRBV7-2 with TRBJ1-6, with D unclear. V lost 2 bases and J lost 5, with 13 bases in between. Germline loops: CDR1 SGHTA, CDR2 FQGNSA. CDR3 length: 16 residues. Here the CDR3 DNA reads TGTGCCAGCAGCTTAATGGTTCGGAGCAATAATTCACCCCTCCACTTT. The encoded protein is CASSLMVRSNNSPLHF.

The chain couples TRBV28 to TRBJ1-4; 8 bases are a match to TRBD1. CDR1 is MDHEN, CDR2 SYDVKM, per germline. CDR3 length: 14 residues. Unmatched junction bases numbered 3, after V lost 2 bases and J lost 7 bases. The CDR3 protein is CASSLGQGAEKLFF. The CDR3 DNA follows: TGTGCCAGCAGTTTAGGCCAGGGGGCTGAAAAACTGTTTTTT.

The chain joins TRBV19 to TRBJ1-2; TRBD1 might be the D (6 bases). The germline CDR1 and CDR2 sequences are LNHDA and SQIVND (reference sequence). V lost 3 bases, J lost 0 bases, and 11 bases lay in between. CDR3 size: 15 residues. The CDR3 region is CASSIRQASNYGYTF. Written as DNA, the CDR3 is TGTGCCAGTAGTATCCGACAGGCCTCTAACTATGGCTACACCTTC.

The chain has TRBV19 and TRBJ1-1; 7 bases are shared with TRBD1. The V and J ends lost 4 bases and 5 bases, in that order; junction bases with no gene match: 10. This CDR3 is 15 amino acids long. CDR1 is LNHDA, CDR2 SQIVND, per germline (reference sequence). CDR3 in amino acids: CASSRLDTRGTEAFF. CDR3 sequence (DNA): TGTGCCAGTAGTAGATTGGACACCAGGGGGACTGAAGCTTTCTTT. Variable domain in full (rest from reference TRBV19 and TRBJ1-1): DGGITQSPKYLFRKEGQNVTLSCEQNLNHDAMYWYRQDPGQGLRLIYYSQIVNDFQKGDIAEGYSVSREKKESFPLTVTSAQKNPTAFYLCASSRLDTRGTEAFFGQGTRLTVV.

J is TRBJ2-1 and V is TRBV24-1, with 9 bases lining up with TRBD2. The CDR3 spans 17 residues. The V gene end was trimmed by 4 bases and the J gene end by 2 bases; junction bases not matched to a gene: 8. Germline V gives CDR1 KGHDR, CDR2 SFDVKD. This CDR3 reads CATSDSPSGAPYNEQFF. CDR3 nucleotides: TGTGCCACCAGTGACTCCCCTAGCGGGGCCCCCTACAATGAGCAGTTCTTC.

This chain links TRBV28 with TRBJ1-1, with D unclear. This CDR3 region has 16 residues. Trimming stripped 6 bases from V and 0 bases from J, with 17 bases between. From germline, CDR1 is MDHEN and CDR2 SYDVKM. The CDR3 region is CASSAPGGNMNTEAFF. In nucleotides, the CDR3 is TGTGCCAGCAGCGCACCCGGAGGTAACATGAACACTGAAGCTTTCTTT. The entire variable domain, with the rest obtained from reference TRBV28 and TRBJ1-1, is as follows: DVKVTQSSRYLVKRTGEKVFLECVQDMDHENMFWYRQDPGLGLRLIYFSYDVKMKEKGDIPEGYSVSREKKERFSLILESASTNQTSMYLCASSAPGGNMNTEAFFGQGTRLTVV.

The CDR3 DNA reads as TGCGCCAGCAGCTCTCAGTTGGGACAGGGCCCCCATGGCTACACCTTC. Translation gives CASSSQLGQGPHGYTF. The V call is TRBV5-1, the J call TRBJ1-2; 9 nucleotides align to TRBD1. The CDR3 loop spans 16 amino acids. From germline, CDR1 is SGHRS and CDR2 YFSETQ. The junction had 12 bases not matched to a gene; V was cut back by 3 bases and J by 6 bases.

V gene TRBV7-6 combines with J gene TRBJ1-3, with TRBD1 identical over 8 bases. CDR3 length: 16 residues. Germline values: CDR1 SGHVS, CDR2 FNYEAQ. The J segment lost 8 bases and the V segment lost 3 bases, leaving 12 bases of the junction unmatched. The CDR3 DNA reads as TGTGCCAGCAGCTTTGGGACAGGCCTCTTAAAGGACACCATATATTTT. This gives the protein CASSFGTGLLKDTIYF.

This chain uses TRBV3-1 (or the pseudogene TRBV3-2) with TRBJ1-2, with D uncertain. This CDR3 region has 13 residues. Trimming pared 4 bases from V and 3 bases from J, leaving 9 bases between. Germline loops: CDR1 LGHDT, CDR2 YNNKEL (reference sequence). In DNA form, the CDR3 reads TGTGCCAGCAGCCTAATTGGGCACTATGGCTACACCTTC. Its protein is CASSLIGHYGYTF.

The chain couples TRBV7-3 to TRBJ2-2, with TRBD1 matching 11 bases. The CDR3 is 18 residues long. CDR1 is SGHTA, CDR2 FQGTGA, per germline. The ends lost 4 bases at V and 2 bases at J; junction bases unmatched: 9. Here the CDR3 DNA reads TGTGCCAGCAGCTATCGGCCGGGACAGGGGGACAACACCGGGGAGCTGTTTTTT. It encodes CASSYRPGQGDNTGELFF.

The rearrangement joins TRBV6-1 to TRBJ1-4; possible D gene TRBD1, 5 bases. The CDR3 has 15 amino acids. V lost 2 bases and J lost 2, with 9 bases in between. CDR1 is MNHNS and CDR2 is SASEGT in the germline V gene. The DNA for the CDR3 is TGTGCCAGCAGTGAATGGGAGGGGACTAATGAAAAACTGTTTTTT. Translation gives CASSEWEGTNEKLFF.

The V call is TRBV5-1, the J call TRBJ2-7, with 8 bases that match TRBD1. After removal of 0 bases from V and 3 bases from J, the junction contained 5 bases not matched to a gene. Germline lookup yields CDR1 SGHRS and CDR2 YFSETQ. This CDR3 region has 15 residues. In DNA, the CDR3 is TGCGCCAGCAGCTTGGTCGACAGGGGTCTCTACGAGCAGTACTTC. Protein: CASSLVDRGLYEQYF.

Turning to this clone: An end of the junction does not agree with germline; a read error may underlie this. J is TRBJ1-5 and V is TRBV28; TRBD1 aligns across 12 bases. Germline assignment: CDR1 MDHEN and CDR2 SYDVKM. The length of the CDR3 is 15 residues. CDR3 protein: CASRVPGQGASGRDF. CDR3 coding DNA: TGTGCCAGCAGGGTTCCGGGACAGGGGGCCTCGGGTCGGGATTTT.

The V call is TRBV29-1, the J call TRBJ2-1, with D maybe TRBD1 (6 bases). Per the germline V gene, CDR1 is SQVTM and CDR2 is ANQGSEA. This CDR3 comprises 13 residues. The CDR3 bases are TGCATGGGGGCAAATGGTCAAAACAATGAGCAGTTCTTC. Its protein product is CMGANGQNNEQFF.

This sequence joins TRBV11-3 and TRBJ2-2; 9 bases map to TRBD2. This CDR3 has 16 residues. The J segment lost 9 bases and the V segment lost 5 bases, leaving 13 bases of the junction unmatched. Germline CDR1 SGHNT, CDR2 YENEEA. CDR3 in DNA: TGTGCCAGCAGCGGGTCCGGCGGGGGGGCCAGCAGGGAGCTGTTTTTT. Its translation: CASSGSGGGASRELFF. The whole variable domain, remainder taken from reference TRBV11-3 and TRBJ2-2, is EAGVVQSPRYKIIEKKQPVAFWCNPISGHNTLYWYLQNLGQGPELLIRYENEEAVDDSQLPKDRFSAERLKGVDSTLKIQPAELGDSAVYLCASSGSGGGASRELFFGEGSRLTVL.

This clone was picked up one time. This chain connects TRBV7-9 to TRBJ1-2, with D tentatively TRBD1 (5 bases). V was shortened by 1 base and J by 8 bases, with 11 bases between the two germline ends. Germline V gene data show CDR1 as SEHNR and CDR2 as FQNEAQ (reference sequence). The CDR3 totals 13 residues. CDR3 DNA sequence: TGTGCCAGCAGCTTAGGCACAGGCTGGGGCTACACCTTC. This encodes CASSLGTGWGYTF.

The chain uses TRBV2 and TRBJ1-1; D perhaps matches TRBD1 (6 bases). The CDR3 runs to 14 residues. The germline V gene encodes CDR1 SNHLY and CDR2 FYNNEI. V was pared by 3 bases and J by 1 base, with 9 bases between. CDR3 sequence reads: CASSDFRGNTEAFF. As DNA, the CDR3 is TGTGCCAGCAGTGATTTCAGGGGGAACACTGAAGCTTTCTTT.

V is TRBV10-3 and J is TRBJ1-5; D remains unclear. Trimming cost V 7 bases and J 4 bases, with 11 bases left between them. The CDR3 loop spans 13 amino acids. CDR1 and CDR2 from the germline V gene are ENHRY and SYGVKD. CDR3 residues: CAITPGGNQPQHF. Here the CDR3 DNA reads TGTGCCATCACCCCTGGAGGGAATCAGCCCCAGCATTTT.

The chain combines TRBV7-3 with TRBJ2-3; no definite D call. V lost 1 base and J 0 bases, leaving 5 bases between the germline ends. The CDR3 consists of 14 residues. Germline CDR1 SGHTA, CDR2 FQGTGA. The CDR3 reads CASSLSVSTDTQYF. In DNA form, the CDR3 reads TGTGCCAGCAGCTTAAGCGTCAGCACAGATACGCAGTATTTT. Using reference TRBV7-3 and TRBJ2-3 for the parts outside the CDR3, the full variable domain is GAGVSQTPSNKVTEKGKYVELRCDPISGHTALYWYRQSLGQGPEFLIYFQGTGAADDSGLPNDRFFAVRPEGSVSTLKIQRTERGDSAVYLCASSLSVSTDTQYFGPGTRLTVL.

V and J are TRBV7-3 and TRBJ2-2; TRBD1 aligns across 9 bases. The CDR3 runs to 18 residues. CDR1 is SGHTA, CDR2 FQGTGA, per germline. The junction had 10 bases not matched to a gene; V was cut back by 4 bases and J by 1 base. In DNA, the CDR3 is TGTGCCAGCAGCTCCCAACCCGGGACAGGGCGGAACACCGGGGAGCTGTTTTTT. Translating gives CASSSQPGTGRNTGELFF.

This rearrangement joins TRBV29-1 to TRBJ2-3, with TRBD2 matching 15 bases. Germline CDR1 reads SQVTM; CDR2 reads ANQGSEA. The CDR3 consists of 17 residues. The V and J ends lost 4 bases and 0 bases, in that order; junction bases with no gene match: 5. CDR3 coding DNA: TGCAGCGTTGGAGGGACTAGCGGGGGGCATAGCACAGATACGCAGTATTTT. Its protein product is CSVGGTSGGHSTDTQYF.

V and J are TRBV6-1 and TRBJ1-1, with 7 bases aligning to TRBD1. J was trimmed by 1 base and V by 3 bases; bases with no gene match: 2. CDR3 size: 14 residues. Looked up from germline, CDR1 is MNHNS and CDR2 is SASEGT. Written as DNA, the CDR3 is TGTGCCAGCAGTGAGGGGACAGCGAACACTGAAGCTTTCTTT. Its translation is CASSEGTANTEAFF.

The chain links TRBV6-5 to TRBJ1-2; TRBD1 matches 7 bases. The length of the CDR3 is 14 residues. V gave up 6 bases and J gave up 4 bases; unmatched junction bases: 8. Germline assignment: CDR1 MNHEY and CDR2 SVGAGI. CDR3 nucleotides: TGTGCCAGCAGGCCCATGGGACAGCCCTATGGCTACACCTTC. Translated: CASRPMGQPYGYTF.

This clone has just one count. This rearrangement joins TRBV18 to TRBJ1-5; 9 bases agree with TRBD1. Per the germline V gene, CDR1 is KGHSH and CDR2 is LQKENI. CDR3 length: 17 residues. J gave up 2 bases and V 6 bases, and 11 bases lay outside the gene matches. The CDR3 spells CASSAIPQGAGNQPQHF. CDR3 in DNA: TGTGCCAGCTCGGCCATCCCACAGGGGGCGGGCAATCAGCCCCAGCATTTT.

The gene calls are TRBV4-1 and TRBJ1-2; 7 nucleotides agree with TRBD1. V lost 4 bases, J lost 8 bases, and 13 bases stayed unmatched. Germline values: CDR1 MGHRA, CDR2 YSYEKL. The CDR3 is made up of 15 amino acids. The CDR3 bases are TGCGCCAGCAGCCCTCTAGGGACAGAGAGAATGGGCTACACCTTC. Encoded protein: CASSPLGTERMGYTF.

The V gene is TRBV11-3, the J gene TRBJ2-1; 13 nucleotides align to TRBD2. J was trimmed by 1 base and V by 0 bases; bases with no gene match: 6. CDR1 and CDR2 from the germline V gene are SGHNT and YENEEA. The CDR3 is made up of 19 amino acids. The chain's CDR3 is CASSLDLTSGGGSYNEQFF. Written as DNA, the CDR3 is TGTGCCAGCAGCTTAGATCTAACTAGCGGGGGGGGATCCTACAATGAGCAGTTCTTC.

The J gene is TRBJ2-7, the V gene TRBV6-5, with 7 nucleotides matching TRBD1. Germline CDR1 reads MNHEY; CDR2 reads SVGAGI. Losses at the gene ends were 7 bases for V and 1 base for J; bases not matched to a gene: 10. The CDR3 is 15 residues long. The CDR3: CASNWGQSQSYEQYF. CDR3 coding DNA: TGTGCCAGCAATTGGGGACAGTCTCAGTCCTACGAGCAGTACTTC.